This T cell receptor (beta chain) is from a study of graft-versus-host responses after intestinal transplantation. Whole-study context: Recipients had transplants, and these were multivisceral, liver-intestinal, or isolated intestinal. Every recipient had anti-thymocyte globulin induction and 2 to 3 years of tacrolimus plus steroids. Study-wide results and limits: Recipient marrow showed GvH clones, some seen first in ileum or blood.

The CDR3 is made up of 15 amino acids. CDR1 is KGHSH, CDR2 LQKENI, per germline. Trimming removed 6 bases from V and 2 bases from J; junction bases left unmatched: 8. The repertoire was sequenced with immunoSEQ multiplex PCR; TCRdb's copy has only in-frame clones and lacks some. The sample contains approximately 86,000 clones, about nine tenths of which appear only once. On this clone: The antigen is undetermined.

This clonotype was sampled from a human donor who received an intestinal transplant. The rearrangement uses TRBV18 and TRBJ2-7; 9 bases are a match to TRBD1. The starting material was unstimulated CD4+ T cells sorted from spleen or lymph node cells, obtained before intestinal transplant. In DNA form, the CDR3 reads TGTGCCAGCTCTTCCGGCCGGGACAGGGCCTACGAGCAGTACTTC. Translated, it gives CASSSGRDRAYEQYF.